These 18 T cell receptor beta chains originate from one sample sequenced in a study of blood T cell repertoires in COVID-19 (dated by TCRdb to 2020 to 2021). Libraries came from the immunoSEQ multiplex PCR assay. This immuneACCESS table, as held by TCRdb, lists in-frame sequences with V and J called but not all clones. Of the missing ones, under half trace to an unresolved V gene in checked studies; the others have no known cause. The sample table holds approximately 290,000 clones, of which roughly 86% were seen once. In total, the top ten clones hold around 10% of the sample. The material sequenced was peripheral blood. These receptors were taken from a woman aged 30 to 39 with COVID-19, enrolled during active disease.

The V and J genes are TRBV5-6 and TRBJ1-2; possibly TRBD1 for D (6 bases). The V gene's germline CDR1 is SGHDT and CDR2 YYEEEE. V was cut by 1 base and J by 6 bases, with 7 bases left in between. There are 12 residues in the CDR3. The CDR3 region has the DNA TGTGCCAGCAGCTTGACAGGGAATGGCTACACCTTC. The encoded protein is CASSLTGNGYTF.

In this sample, this clone turned up a few times. This chain uses TRBV14 with TRBJ2-7, with 8 bases aligning to TRBD1. CDR3 size: 14 residues. Per the germline V gene, CDR1 is SGHDN and CDR2 is FVKESK. The V segment lost 4 bases and the J segment 0 bases; nucleotides outside the gene matches: 2. DNA of the CDR3: TGTGCCAGCAGCCGTGGGACAGGCTCCTACGAGCAGTACTTC. It yields the protein CASSRGTGSYEQYF.

V is TRBV7-7 and J is TRBJ1-3; unclear D gene. V lost 5 bases and J 8 bases, leaving 19 bases between the germline ends. The CDR3 contains 15 residues. Germline CDR1 is SSHAT and CDR2 is FNYEAQ (reference sequence). CDR3 amino acids: CASSPDYSSMDTIYF. The CDR3 DNA sequence: TGTGCCAGCAGCCCGGACTACAGTAGCATGGACACCATATATTTT.

The rearrangement uses TRBV19 and TRBJ2-5; the D gene is possibly TRBD1 (6 bases). V lost 2 bases, J lost 2 bases, and 18 bases lay in between. In germline, CDR1 is LNHDA, CDR2 SQIVND (reference sequence). This CDR3 region has 17 residues. DNA for the CDR3: TGTGCCAGTAGTATACGCTCCGGACAGCGATCACAAGAGACCCAGTACTTC. Translating it yields CASSIRSGQRSQETQYF.

This sequence joins TRBV6-1 and TRBJ1-2; TRBD1 matches 7 bases. Trimming at V came to 0 bases and at J to 6 bases, leaving 4 bases not matched to a gene. In germline, CDR1 is MNHNS, CDR2 SASEGT. This CDR3 comprises 14 residues. CDR3 sequence (DNA): TGTGCCAGCAGTGAAGCGCTAGGGGGCGATGGCTACACCTTC. Protein sequence: CASSEALGGDGYTF.

This clone has just one count. The rearrangement links TRBV29-1 to TRBJ2-3; D remains ambiguous. V lost 4 bases and J 4 bases, leaving 9 bases between the germline ends. CDR3 length: 12 amino acids. Germline CDR1 SQVTM, CDR2 ANQGSEA. This CDR3 is CSVGRPADTQYF. Written as DNA, the CDR3 is TGCAGCGTTGGGCGGCCAGCAGATACGCAGTATTTT.

This chain uses TRBV24-1 with TRBJ1-3; tentative D call: TRBD1 (5 bases). V lost 4 bases to trimming and J lost 0 bases, with 12 bases between them. Per germline, CDR1 KGHDR and CDR2 SFDVKD. The CDR3 runs to 16 residues. The CDR3: CATSDVGQSSGNTIYF. CDR3 sequence (DNA): TGTGCCACCAGTGACGTGGGGCAGAGCTCTGGAAACACCATATATTTT.

The rearrangement links TRBV5-1 to TRBJ1-1; 7 bases are a match to TRBD1. V lost 3 bases and J lost 4; bases outside the gene matches: 9. Germline V gene sequence: CDR1 SGHRS, CDR2 YFSETQ. The CDR3 covers 15 residues. CDR3 nucleotide sequence: TGCGCCAGCAGCTCACCTTCTGACAGGGCCACTGAAGCTTTCTTT. Its protein product is CASSSPSDRATEAFF. The whole variable domain, remainder taken from reference TRBV5-1 and TRBJ1-1, is KAGVTQTPRYLIKTRGQQVTLSCSPISGHRSVSWYQQTPGQGLQFLFEYFSETQRNKGNFPGRFSGRQFSNSRSEMNVSTLELGDSALYLCASSSPSDRATEAFFGQGTRLTVV.

V and J are TRBV3-1 (or the pseudogene TRBV3-2) and TRBJ1-2, with D possibly TRBD1 on 5 matching bases. Germline values: CDR1 LGHDT, CDR2 YNNKEL (reference sequence). CDR3 length: 16 residues. Trimming left V 2 bases short and J 8 bases short, with 21 bases between. The CDR3: CASSQLGTGEGVGYTF. The CDR3 DNA sequence: TGTGCCAGCAGCCAATTAGGAACAGGCGAAGGGGTCGGCTACACCTTC.

V usage is TRBV5-6 and J usage is TRBJ1-2; 9 nucleotides align to TRBD1. V shed 0 bases and J 3 bases; nucleotides not matched to a gene: 12. There are 18 residues in the CDR3. From germline, CDR1 is SGHDT and CDR2 YYEEEE. CDR3 in DNA: TGTGCCAGCAGCTTGGTTTTTCTTTTGGGACAGGGCCACTATGGCTACACCTTC. It is translated as CASSLVFLLGQGHYGYTF.

The chain uses TRBV30 and TRBJ2-2; D is uncertain. The CDR3 is 14 residues long. Trimming pared 0 bases from V and 1 base from J, leaving 6 bases between. The germline CDR1 and CDR2 sequences are GTSNPN and SVGIG (reference sequence). The chain's CDR3 is CAWSVQRNTGELFF. In nucleotides, the CDR3 is TGTGCCTGGAGTGTACAAAGGAACACCGGGGAGCTGTTTTTT.

This chain uses TRBV9 with TRBJ1-1, with D maybe TRBD1 (5 bases). The CDR3 length is 15 residues. CDR1 is SGDLS and CDR2 is YYNGEE in the germline V gene. V was cut by 3 bases and J by 3 bases, with 15 bases left in between. The CDR3 coding sequence is TGTGCCAGCAGCGCAGAACCCAGGGATGACACTGAAGCTTTCTTT. The encoded protein is CASSAEPRDDTEAFF. The full variable domain, completed using reference TRBV9 and TRBJ1-1, is DSGVTQTPKHLITATGQRVTLRCSPRSGDLSVYWYQQSLDQGLQFLIQYYNGEERAKGNILERFSAQQFPDLHSELNLSSLELGDSALYFCASSAEPRDDTEAFFGQGTRLTVV.

The chain has TRBV12-3 or TRBV12-4 and TRBJ2-7, with 9 bases identical to TRBD1. The CDR3 has 13 amino acids. V shed 6 bases and J 4 bases; nucleotides not matched to a gene: 4. The CDR3 here is CASRGTGMYEQYF. CDR3 bases: TGTGCCAGCAGGGGGACAGGGATGTACGAGCAGTACTTC.

The chain combines TRBV4-1 with TRBJ1-2; D is unclear. In germline, CDR1 is MGHRA, CDR2 YSYEKL. The CDR3 covers 13 residues. V gave up 2 bases and J gave up 6 bases, with 10 bases separating them. The CDR3 reads CASSQIGEDGYTF. The CDR3 region has the DNA TGCGCCAGCAGCCAAATAGGAGAAGATGGCTACACCTTC.

In this sample, this clone turned up once. The J gene is TRBJ2-1, the V gene TRBV4-1, with 8 nucleotides matching TRBD2. The germline V gene has CDR1 MGHRA and CDR2 YSYEKL. With 4 bases clipped from V and 2 bases from J, the junction kept 10 bases outside the gene matches. This CDR3 is 17 amino acids long. DNA for the CDR3: TGCGCCAGCAGCCCCCGCCCTGGCGGGGGGACCTACAATGAGCAGTTCTTC. Protein product: CASSPRPGGGTYNEQFF.

The rearrangement links TRBV20-1 to TRBJ1-5; no definite D call. The V and J ends lost 1 base and 11 bases respectively, with 9 bases between them. Germline CDR1 reads DFQATT; CDR2 reads SNEGSKA (reference sequence). This CDR3 spans 11 amino acids. The CDR3: CSARVVTTQHF. Here the CDR3 DNA reads TGCAGTGCTAGAGTAGTCACGACCCAGCATTTT.

The chain joins TRBV7-6 to TRBJ2-7; D is unresolved. CDR1 is SGHVS and CDR2 is FNYEAQ in the germline V gene. V was trimmed by 2 bases and J by 4 bases, leaving 15 bases between them. The CDR3 is 15 amino acids. CDR3 nucleotides: TGTGCCAGCAGCTTAAGTGTACCCCCCGAGTACGAGCAGTACTTC. It specifies CASSLSVPPEYEQYF.

The chain carries TRBV18 and TRBJ2-1; 10 bases match TRBD1. The CDR3 extends over 16 amino acids. Germline trimming cut 3 bases from V and 5 bases from J; bases unmatched to any gene: 7. Per the germline V gene, CDR1 is KGHSH and CDR2 is LQKENI. DNA for the CDR3: TGTGCCAGCTCACCGCTACCCGGGACAGGGGACAATGAGCAGTTCTTC. Its protein is CASSPLPGTGDNEQFF. The full variable domain, with the rest looked up from reference TRBV18 and TRBJ2-1, is NAGVMQNPRHLVRRRGQEARLRCSPMKGHSHVYWYRQLPEEGLKFMVYLQKENIIDESGMPKERFSAEFPKEGPSILRIQQVVRGDSAAYFCASSPLPGTGDNEQFFGPGTRLTVL.